A single sample gave rise to the 6 T cell receptor beta chains below, sequenced in a study of T-cell reconstitution after alpha-beta-depleted transplantation in children. Researchers prepared the TCRbeta library using unique molecular identifiers, the study reports. MiXCR, run by TCRdb on the PCR reads, gives a single entry per CDR3 protein. The sample lists some 200,000 distinct CDR3 sequences, 14% to 15% occurring once. The input for sequencing was PBMCs from the stem cell graft donor, taken from the stem cell graft. These TCRs come from a human donor who donated a stem cell graft to a child with acute lymphoblastic leukemia.

The chain links TRBV3-1 to TRBJ2-1; 16 positions agree with TRBD2. The germline V gene encodes CDR1 LGHDT and CDR2 YNNKEL (reference sequence). This CDR3 is 17 amino acids long. Trimming took 10 bases from V and 8 from J; bases not matched to a gene: 14. This CDR3 reads CATCPGLAGGPIHEQFF. CDR3 coding DNA: TGTGCCACCTGCCCGGGACTAGCGGGAGGGCCAATTCATGAGCAGTTCTTC.

This clonotype showed up just a few times. The chain combines TRBV27 with TRBJ1-2, with D tentatively TRBD1 (5 bases). Trimming took off 7 bases at V and 5 bases at J, with 14 bases between the two ends. Per germline, CDR1 MNHEY and CDR2 SMNVEV (reference sequence). The CDR3 covers 13 residues. The CDR3 sequence is CASTRSQGYGYTF. DNA for the CDR3: TGTGCCAGCACTCGATCGCAGGGATATGGCTACACCTTC.

The gene calls are TRBV5-1 and TRBJ2-5, with 10 positions matching TRBD1. V lost 3 bases and J lost 2; bases outside the gene matches: 4. Looked up from germline, CDR1 is SGHRS and CDR2 is YFSETQ. This CDR3 has 15 amino acids. CDR3 coding DNA: TGCGCCAGCAGCTCGGGACAGGGGTTTCAAGAGACCCAGTACTTC. The encoded protein is CASSSGQGFQETQYF.

This clonotype was seen a few times. Compared with germline, one end of the junction differs, possibly owing to a read error. The chain couples TRBV12-3 or TRBV12-4 to TRBJ1-1; TRBD1 agrees at 10 bases. The CDR3 is 15 residues long. The CDR3: CASRLDRGQHTEAFF. CDR3 nucleotides: TGTGCCAGCAGGTTAGACAGGGGGCAGCACACTGAAGCTTTCTTT.

In its sample, this clonotype was seen many times. The chain joins TRBV6-1 to TRBJ2-1; D unclear. V shed 10 bases and J shed 3 bases, with 13 bases lying between them. Germline values: CDR1 MNHNS, CDR2 SASEGT. CDR3 length: 13 residues. In DNA, the CDR3 is TGTGCCACCACAAGGTCCGGCTACAATGAGCAGTTCTTC. Its translation is CATTRSGYNEQFF.

The rearrangement links TRBV12-3 or TRBV12-4 to TRBJ2-1; 13 nucleotides align to TRBD2. The ends lost 11 bases at V and 7 bases at J; junction bases unmatched: 20. There are 18 residues in the CDR3. The CDR3 sequence is CAFSFFIGTSGIANEQFF. The DNA for the CDR3 is TGTGCCTTCAGTTTTTTCATCGGGACTAGCGGGATCGCGAATGAGCAGTTCTTC.